The T cell receptor beta chain described here comes from a study of blood T cell repertoires in COVID-19. Assay: immunoSEQ multiplex PCR; the TCRdb copy retains only in-frame clones and omits some. This repertoire shows about 53,000 clones, roughly 82% found once; its top ten account for around 2.8%. The TCR originated in a woman aged 55-75 years with acute or convalescent COVID-19. Sequenced input: peripheral blood.

The CDR3 nucleotides are TGTGCCATCAGTGAGTCTTCTGGCAGGGGTAACACTGAAGCTTTCTTT. It translates to CAISESSGRGNTEAFF. The V and J genes are TRBV10-3 and TRBJ1-1, with a weak D call TRBD1 (6 bases). V dropped 0 bases and J dropped 2 bases, with 13 bases sitting between them. The germline CDR1 and CDR2 sequences are ENHRY and SYGVKD. This CDR3 is built from 16 residues.